The entry below gives a single TCR beta chain sequence along with its context. The data stem from a study of control samples from healthy donors and cancer patients. The table came from immunoSEQ multiplex PCR; TCRdb's copy has only in-frame clones and leaves some out. The sample consists of about 100,000 clones, 87% of them appearing once. The CDR3 loop spans 16 amino acids. Germline values: CDR1 SGDLS, CDR2 YYNGEE. J lost 5 bases, V lost 4 bases, and 14 bases had no gene match. The chain carries TRBV9 and TRBJ2-7, with 8 bases lining up with TRBD1. This clonotype originated in a woman aged 45-60 years in good health. Sequenced sample: blood. Here the CDR3 reads CASSPGGQALLDEQYF. DNA for the CDR3: TGTGCCAGCAGCCCCGGGGGACAGGCATTGTTGGACGAGCAGTACTTC.